The TCR beta chain under discussion was sequenced for a study of cytomegalovirus exposure and HLA in healthy donors. General study points: Indistinguishable V segments, including TRBV6-2 and TRBV6-3, were excluded. The study recorded about 160 TCR beta chains that were cytomegalovirus-associated.

PCR involved 60 Vbeta and 13 Jbeta primers. Assay used: immunoSEQ multiplex PCR; TCRdb lists only in-frame clones, some missing. The table lists over 55,000 clones, more than 75% of them singletons. Germline V gives CDR1 SGHVS, CDR2 FQNEAQ. The CDR3 totals 16 residues. Trimming pared 5 bases from V and 3 bases from J, leaving 16 bases between. As regards this clone: No antigen is known for it.

Specimen: PBMCs. The chain joins TRBV7-8 to TRBJ2-2; no clear D. The receptor comes from a man aged 18 to 29 in good health and CMV-seronegative. The CDR3 region is CASSQRLYRDTGELFF. For the CDR3, the DNA is TGTGCCAGCAGCCAACGACTGTACCGGGACACCGGGGAGCTGTTTTTT.